A single sample is the source of the 26 T cell receptor beta chains below, sequenced in a study of PD-1 blockade in classical Hodgkin lymphoma. Each and every patient relapsed after autologous stem cell transplantation, and patients got differing brentuximab vedotin exposure. Profiled with immunoSEQ multiplex PCR; TCRdb holds only in-frame clones, not every one. The data show 30,000 to 45,000 clones, roughly three quarters seen once. This specimen was peripheral blood mononuclear cells (PBMCs), taken before the second cycle of nivolumab. The receptors were gathered from a human donor with classical Hodgkin lymphoma.

In its sample, this clone was seen a few times. The genes are TRBV4-2 and TRBJ2-5, with 8 bases identical to TRBD1. The CDR3 totals 16 residues. Per germline, CDR1 LGHNA and CDR2 YNFKEQ. V shed 0 bases, J shed 5 bases, and the junction held 8 bases outside the gene matches. The CDR3 loop reads CASSQDLRGRLETQYF. CDR3 coding DNA: TGTGCCAGCAGCCAAGATCTCAGGGGGCGTTTGGAGACCCAGTACTTC.

This clone is a singleton in its sample. CDR3 protein: CASSNGGRGYEKLFF. CDR3 bases: TGTGCCAGCAGTAACGGGGGGCGAGGGTACGAAAAACTGTTTTTT. This rearrangement joins TRBV6-5 to TRBJ1-4; weak D call: TRBD1 (6 bases). Trimming shortened V by 5 bases and J by 8 bases, and 18 bases separated the two germline ends. The length of the CDR3 is 15 residues. CDR1 and CDR2 (germline): MNHEY, SVGAGI.

The chain has TRBV10-3 and TRBJ2-7, with D perhaps matching TRBD1 or TRBD2 (6 bases each). The germline V gene encodes CDR1 ENHRY and CDR2 SYGVKD. This CDR3 region has 14 residues. The V and J ends lost 1 base and 2 bases respectively, with 9 bases between them. CDR3 amino acids: CAISEYGGAYEQYF. The CDR3 DNA follows: TGTGCCATCAGTGAGTACGGGGGCGCCTACGAGCAGTACTTC.

The chain is built from TRBV5-1 and TRBJ2-1; D is undetermined. Trimming cost V 1 base and J 5 bases, with 1 base left between them. There are 11 residues in the CDR3. Germline-derived CDR1 and CDR2 are SGHRS and YFSETQ. CDR3 protein: CASSLNNEQFF. DNA for the CDR3: TGCGCCAGCAGCTTGAACAATGAGCAGTTCTTC.

The V and J genes are TRBV2 and TRBJ2-3; 16 bases align to TRBD2. The length of the CDR3 is 16 residues. CDR1 is SNHLY, CDR2 FYNNEI, per germline. The ends lost 6 bases at V and 6 bases at J; junction bases unmatched: 6. The CDR3 coding sequence is TGTGCCAGCAGGGTGGGACTAGCGGGGGGGCCTGATACGCAGTATTTT. Protein product: CASRVGLAGGPDTQYF.

This clone was picked up a small number of times. The rearrangement links TRBV6-1 to TRBJ1-3; D gene unclear. Germline V gene lookup returns CDR1 MNHNS and CDR2 SASEGT. Trimming cost V 2 bases and J 4 bases, with 12 bases left between them. This CDR3 spans 15 amino acids. The CDR3: CASSETQPGGNTIYF. In DNA form, the CDR3 reads TGTGCCAGCAGTGAAACACAGCCCGGGGGAAACACCATATATTTT.

The chain links TRBV18 to TRBJ1-1, with a tentative D call TRBD1 (5 bases). Germline V gives CDR1 KGHSH, CDR2 LQKENI. This CDR3 has 16 amino acids. V was pared by 3 bases and J by 2 bases, with 16 bases between. Here the CDR3 reads CASSPPSRAGNTEAFF. CDR3 in DNA: TGTGCCAGCTCACCTCCGAGCAGGGCGGGTAACACTGAAGCTTTCTTT.

The rearrangement joins TRBV21-1 to TRBJ1-2; TRBD1 reflects the table's D call only, with no check against the DNA. TRBV21-1 is marked as a pseudogene. The CDR3 spans 17 residues. The CDR3 loop is CASSKFLEQGGFYGYTF. CDR3 nucleotides: TGTGCCAGCAGCAAATTTTTAGAACAGGGGGGTTTCTATGGCTACACCTTC.

This chain joins TRBV30 and TRBJ2-3; the match to TRBD1 covers 9 bases. The CDR3 contains 13 residues. The germline V gene encodes CDR1 GTSNPN and CDR2 SVGIG (reference sequence). J gave up 4 bases and V 8 bases, and 7 bases lay outside the gene matches. The CDR3 sequence: CARGTGTSDTQYF. The CDR3 nucleotides read TGTGCCCGCGGGACAGGGACGTCAGATACGCAGTATTTT.

The chain is built from TRBV10-3 and TRBJ2-7; 13 bases are a match to TRBD2. CDR3 size: 15 residues. In germline, CDR1 is ENHRY, CDR2 SYGVKD. V lost 4 bases and J lost 5; bases outside the gene matches: 5. The CDR3 is CAISGTSGGFDEQYF. In nucleotides, the CDR3 is TGTGCCATCAGTGGGACTAGCGGGGGATTTGACGAGCAGTACTTC.

The chain couples TRBV29-1 to TRBJ1-1, with D possibly matching TRBD1 (5 bases). The V end was cut by 4 bases, the J end by 3 bases, with 6 bases between. CDR3 length equals 11 residues. Germline V lookup: CDR1 SQVTM, CDR2 ANQGSEA. CDR3 in DNA: TGCAGCGTTGTGACAGACACTGAAGCTTTCTTT. Its translation: CSVVTDTEAFF.

This chain uses TRBV5-4 with TRBJ1-2; D is uncertain. The CDR3 consists of 15 residues. Germline V gives CDR1 SGHNT, CDR2 YYREEE (reference sequence). V was pared by 0 bases and J by 4 bases, with 13 bases between. The chain's CDR3 is CASSLGTPNGYGYTF. The DNA for the CDR3 is TGTGCCAGCAGCTTGGGGACCCCTAATGGCTATGGCTACACCTTC.

The chain joins TRBV15 to TRBJ2-4, with D tentatively TRBD1 (6 bases). CDR3 length: 16 residues. Germline lookup yields CDR1 LNHNV and CDR2 YYDKDF (reference sequence). Trimming cost V 5 bases and J 8 bases, with 22 bases left between them. As DNA, the CDR3 is TGTGCCACCAGCTTAATGTCTCAGGGGTTTGTGCACATTCAGTACTTC. Translating it yields CATSLMSQGFVHIQYF.

This clone was recorded once. The chain links TRBV4-3 to TRBJ2-7; D gene uncertain. The ends were cut back, 0 bases at V and 4 bases at J, with 10 bases in the middle. The germline gives CDR1 LGHNA, CDR2 YSLEER. The CDR3 spans 14 residues. The CDR3, as DNA: TGCGCCAGCAGCCAAGATCTTATAGGGTACGAGCAGTACTTC. This codes for CASSQDLIGYEQYF.

The V and J genes are TRBV2 and TRBJ1-2; D perhaps matches TRBD1 (6 bases). Trimming left V 8 bases short and J 8 bases short, with 18 bases between. Germline-derived CDR1 and CDR2 are SNHLY and FYNNEI. The CDR3 loop spans 13 amino acids. The CDR3 DNA sequence: TGTGCCAGCCGTGTTGATGGGGGCTGGGGCTACACCTTC. Residues: CASRVDGGWGYTF.

The chain recombines TRBV27 with TRBJ1-4; 9 bases are shared with TRBD1. The CDR3 covers 16 residues. The V segment lost 8 bases and the J segment 6 bases; nucleotides outside the gene matches: 13. Germline loops: CDR1 MNHEY, CDR2 SMNVEV (reference sequence). The CDR3 nucleotides read TGTGCCAGCTCACTTAACACAGGGGGCGCCGATGAAAAACTGTTTTTT. It specifies CASSLNTGGADEKLFF.

V and J are TRBV2 and TRBJ1-1; D remains unclear. Trimming cost V 4 bases and J 0 bases, with 9 bases left between them. CDR3 length: 14 residues. Germline loops: CDR1 SNHLY, CDR2 FYNNEI. This chain's CDR3 is CASSVGLMNTEAFF. The CDR3 nucleotides read TGTGCCAGCAGTGTGGGGTTAATGAACACTGAAGCTTTCTTT.

This clone was counted many times. V usage is TRBV14 and J usage is TRBJ2-7; 9 positions match TRBD1. CDR3 length: 16 amino acids. J gave up 1 base and V 1 base, and 5 bases lay outside the gene matches. Germline V gives CDR1 SGHDN, CDR2 FVKESK. The CDR3 spells CASSQGGTGISYEQYF. For the CDR3, the DNA is TGTGCCAGCAGCCAAGGGGGGACAGGGATTTCCTACGAGCAGTACTTC.

The chain combines TRBV27 with TRBJ2-7, with TRBD1 matching 10 bases. V was pared by 6 bases and J by 3 bases, with 2 bases of the junction left unmatched. Per germline, CDR1 MNHEY and CDR2 SMNVEV (reference sequence). The CDR3 length is 13 residues. The CDR3 loop reads CASRGTGDYEQYF. The CDR3 coding sequence is TGTGCCAGCAGAGGGACAGGGGACTACGAGCAGTACTTC.

The chain couples TRBV6-5 to TRBJ1-2; no definite D call. The CDR3 runs 15 residues. CDR1 MNHEY and CDR2 SVGAGI come from the germline V gene. The V gene lost 4 bases and the J gene lost 5 bases, with 17 bases spanning the gap. The CDR3 sequence is CASSFTYRVGYGYTF. The CDR3 bases are TGTGCCAGCAGTTTTACGTACCGAGTAGGGTATGGCTACACCTTC.

This chain joins TRBV10-3 and TRBJ1-5; no definite D call. The CDR3 spans 15 residues. Germline V gene data show CDR1 as ENHRY and CDR2 as SYGVKD. The V end was cut by 4 bases, the J end by 0 bases, with 10 bases between. This CDR3 reads CAISAAGPSNQPQHF. CDR3 nucleotide sequence: TGTGCCATCAGTGCTGCGGGCCCTAGCAATCAGCCCCAGCATTTT.

There are a few counts of this clone. The chain employs TRBV19 and TRBJ1-1; TRBD1 might be the D (5 bases). The CDR3 runs to 11 residues. The V and J ends lost 3 bases and 14 bases respectively, with 13 bases between them. Germline V gene data show CDR1 as LNHDA and CDR2 as SQIVND (reference sequence). The CDR3 is CASSIWQGNFF. CDR3 nucleotide sequence: TGTGCCAGTAGTATCTGGCAGGGAAACTTCTTT.

Relative to its sample, this clone is medium-sized. The chain links TRBV6-5 to TRBJ2-7, with 9 bases aligning to TRBD1. Unmatched junction bases numbered 8, after V lost 2 bases and J lost 3 bases. The germline V gene has CDR1 MNHEY and CDR2 SVGAGI. The CDR3 extends over 16 amino acids. CDR3 sequence (DNA): TGTGCCAGCAGTTACCAGAAGGGGACAGGGAACTACGAGCAGTACTTC. This gives the protein CASSYQKGTGNYEQYF.

The chain links TRBV18 to TRBJ2-7; 12 bases fit TRBD2. Germline trimming cut 3 bases from V and 6 bases from J; bases unmatched to any gene: 18. This CDR3 contains 19 residues. CDR1 KGHSH and CDR2 LQKENI come from the germline V gene. The CDR3 region is CASSPQVASGRARFGEQYF. The DNA of the CDR3 is TGTGCCAGCTCACCGCAGGTCGCTAGCGGGAGGGCCAGGTTCGGCGAGCAGTACTTC.

With regard to this clone: The same CDR3 is also encoded by other DNA sequences in this sample. The CDR3 loop is CASSLGANTGELFF. CDR3 nucleotides: TGTGCCAGCAGCTTGGGCGCGAACACCGGGGAGCTGTTTTTT. This chain joins TRBV5-6 and TRBJ2-2; D not certain. This CDR3 comprises 14 residues. Trimming removed 0 bases from V and 0 bases from J, with 3 bases in between. From germline, CDR1 is SGHDT and CDR2 YYEEEE.

In its sample, this clone was seen a few times. The V and J genes are TRBV7-3 and TRBJ2-1; 10 nucleotides match TRBD2. Germline V lookup: CDR1 SGHTA, CDR2 FQGTGA. V dropped 5 bases and J dropped 4; count of bases not matched to a gene: 5. The CDR3 is 15 residues long. The CDR3 spells CASSKGLARYNEQFF. The DNA of the CDR3 is TGTGCCAGCAGCAAGGGACTAGCGAGATACAATGAGCAGTTCTTC. Variable domain in full (rest from reference TRBV7-3 and TRBJ2-1): GAGVSQTPSNKVTEKGKYVELRCDPISGHTALYWYRQSLGQGPEFLIYFQGTGAADDSGLPNDRFFAVRPEGSVSTLKIQRTERGDSAVYLCASSKGLARYNEQFFGPGTRLTVL.